A single sample is the source of the 22 T cell receptor beta chains below, sequenced in a study of human T cells and chemical hapten exposure. TCRdb re-derived calls from the RACE reads in MiXCR, one entry per CDR3 protein. The sample has around 200,000 distinct CDR3 sequences, around 30% seen once. Time point meaning: pre-sensitization, week 0. Treatment defined: therapeutic diphenylcyclopropenone sensitization with weekly scalp DPC. Sequencing used whole blood, obtained in connection with sensitization to the hapten diphenylcyclopropenone (DPC). These receptors came from a woman in her 30s with alopecia areata. Some clones in this sample may be carry-over from other donors' samples.

This chain links TRBV21-1 with TRBJ2-7; the listed D gene, TRBD2, was not tested against the DNA. TRBV21-1 is tagged as a pseudogene. There are 16 residues in the CDR3. CDR3 sequence reads: CASSTPPTRKRSEQYF. The DNA of the CDR3 is TGTGCCAGCAGCACCCCTCCAACTAGGAAGAGAAGCGAGCAGTACTTC.

The chain combines TRBV29-1 with TRBJ2-1; possible D gene TRBD2, 5 bases. CDR3 length: 13 amino acids. Trimming took off 4 bases at V and 2 bases at J, with 9 bases between the two ends. Germline V gives CDR1 SQVTM, CDR2 ANQGSEA. As DNA, the CDR3 is TGCAGCGTTGCGGGGAAGACCTACAATGAGCAGTTCTTC. Protein: CSVAGKTYNEQFF.

This clonotype was seen more than once but under ten times. The CDR3 protein is CASSHRRGLSNQPQHF. The CDR3 nucleotides are TGTGCCAGCAGTCACAGGAGGGGACTTAGCAATCAGCCCCAGCATTTT. The J gene is TRBJ1-5, the V gene TRBV28, with D maybe TRBD1 (5 bases). V lost 5 bases, J lost 0 bases, and 14 bases lay in between. Per germline, CDR1 MDHEN and CDR2 SYDVKM. This CDR3 is 16 amino acids long.

This clonotype was seen only a few times. The chain recombines TRBV28 with TRBJ2-6, with 12 bases lining up with TRBD2. The CDR3 length is 17 residues. Germline V gene sequence: CDR1 MDHEN, CDR2 SYDVKM. Trimming cost V 5 bases and J 5 bases; bases outside gene matches: 7. For the CDR3, the DNA is TGTGCCAGCAGTCTGACTAGCGGGAGTGGTTGGGCCAACGTCCTGACTTTC. Protein: CASSLTSGSGWANVLTF.

The chain employs TRBV12-3 or TRBV12-4 and TRBJ2-3; 7 bases line up with TRBD1. The CDR3 runs 12 residues. J gave up 6 bases and V 7 bases, and 4 bases lay outside the gene matches. The CDR3 nucleotides are TGTGCCAGCACCCCCAGGGGGGATACGCAGTATTTT. Its protein product is CASTPRGDTQYF.

The gene calls are TRBV20-1 and TRBJ2-2; no clear D. This CDR3 has 15 amino acids. V shed 4 bases and J shed 0 bases, with 12 bases lying between them. Germline values: CDR1 DFQATT, CDR2 SNEGSKA (reference sequence). The CDR3 here is CSATVAGTNTGELFF. DNA for the CDR3: TGCAGTGCTACCGTGGCAGGAACGAACACCGGGGAGCTGTTTTTT.

The rearrangement joins TRBV6-1 to TRBJ1-5; D possibly corresponds to TRBD1 (6 bases). Germline V gene data show CDR1 as MNHNS and CDR2 as SASEGT. V was trimmed by 4 bases and J by 7 bases, leaving 14 bases between them. CDR3 length equals 14 residues. CDR3 residues: CASSVRRGGQPQHF. The CDR3 nucleotides are TGTGCCAGCAGTGTTCGCAGGGGCGGACAGCCCCAGCATTTT.

The genes are TRBV5-1 and TRBJ2-3; D is possibly TRBD1 or TRBD2 (5 bases each). This CDR3 is 15 amino acids long. CDR1 and CDR2 from the germline V gene are SGHRS and YFSETQ. Trimming cost V 4 bases and J 4 bases, with 16 bases left between them. The CDR3 nucleotides are TGCGCCAGCAGCCCCGGGACGGCTGGGGCAGATACGCAGTATTTT. Residues: CASSPGTAGADTQYF.

This chain uses TRBV6-2 or TRBV6-3 with TRBJ1-1; D ambiguous. Between the trimmed V and J ends, which lost 6 bases and 6 bases, there was a span of 11 bases. From germline, CDR1 is MNHEY and CDR2 SVGEGT. The CDR3 is 12 amino acids. CDR3 bases: TGTGCCAGCAGCCTCCCGTGGTCTGAAGCTTTCTTT. Its protein is CASSLPWSEAFF.

This clonotype was detected only a few times. The DNA for the CDR3 is TGTGCCAGCAGCCAAGTGGGTGCGAACACTGAAGCTTTCTTT. Translating gives CASSQVGANTEAFF. The chain combines TRBV3-1 with TRBJ1-1; D gene uncertain. The CDR3 extends over 14 amino acids. Trimming shortened V by 1 base and J by 1 base, and 7 bases separated the two germline ends. From germline, CDR1 is LGHDT and CDR2 YNNKEL (reference sequence).

This clonotype was seen ten or more times. V usage is TRBV5-1 and J usage is TRBJ1-2; TRBD1 might be the D (5 bases). The CDR3 covers 12 residues. Trimming removed 5 bases at V and 6 bases at J, with 11 bases between. CDR1 and CDR2 (germline): SGHRS, YFSETQ. The CDR3 bases are TGCGCCAGCAGTCAGGGCCGGGATGGCTACACCTTC. Translating it yields CASSQGRDGYTF. Filled out from reference TRBV5-1 and TRBJ1-2, the complete variable domain reads KAGVTQTPRYLIKTRGQQVTLSCSPISGHRSVSWYQQTPGQGLQFLFEYFSETQRNKGNFPGRFSGRQFSNSRSEMNVSTLELGDSALYLCASSQGRDGYTFGSGTRLTVV.

V is TRBV4-3 and J is TRBJ1-1, with D tentatively TRBD1 (6 bases). The V and J ends lost 3 bases and 0 bases respectively, with 14 bases between them. The CDR3 has 16 residues. Germline-derived CDR1 and CDR2 are LGHNA and YSLEER. CDR3 in DNA: TGCGCCAGCAGCCAGCAAACAGGGTCCATGAACACTGAAGCTTTCTTT. This sequence encodes CASSQQTGSMNTEAFF.

There are a few counts of this clonotype. This chain uses TRBV6-5 with TRBJ2-1; D might be TRBD2 (6 bases). The germline V gene has CDR1 MNHEY and CDR2 SVGAGI. The germline V and J ends were trimmed by 6 bases and 3 bases, with 12 bases remaining between them. The CDR3 contains 14 residues. The CDR3 DNA sequence: TGTGCCAGCAGGATGAGCGGGTACTACAATGAGCAGTTCTTC. It encodes CASRMSGYYNEQFF.

The chain links TRBV9 to TRBJ2-3, with TRBD1 identical over 8 bases. Germline assignment: CDR1 SGDLS and CDR2 YYNGEE. V trimming: 4 bases; J trimming: 6 bases; junction bases outside the gene matches: 13. The CDR3 totals 16 residues. CDR3 in DNA: TGTGCCAGCAGCCCCGCCCCCGGACAGGGATCTGATACGCAGTATTTT. It translates to CASSPAPGQGSDTQYF.

V gene TRBV6-2 or TRBV6-3 combines with J gene TRBJ2-5; 9 bases are shared with TRBD2. The CDR3 is 17 amino acids. Per germline, CDR1 MNHEY and CDR2 SVGEGT. J was trimmed by 9 bases and V by 5 bases; bases with no gene match: 19. The CDR3 DNA is TGTGCCAGCAGTAACGCCGGGACTAGCTGGGCGGAAGTGGCCCAGTACTTC. Encoded protein: CASSNAGTSWAEVAQYF.

This sequence joins TRBV2 and TRBJ2-5, with D maybe TRBD2 (5 bases). Trimming removed 4 bases at V and 6 bases at J, with 24 bases between. Looked up from germline, CDR1 is SNHLY and CDR2 is FYNNEI. CDR3 length: 17 amino acids. The CDR3 nucleotides are TGTGCCAGCAGTGGATCCGGACTGGGCGTTAGGTGGAAGACCCAGTACTTC. Amino acid sequence: CASSGSGLGVRWKTQYF.

CDR3 residues: CSVEGPLGTEQYF. DNA for the CDR3: TGCAGCGTTGAAGGACCTTTAGGTACCGAGCAGTACTTC. The chain is built from TRBV29-1 and TRBJ2-7, with no clear D. This CDR3 contains 13 residues. The V gene's germline CDR1 is SQVTM and CDR2 ANQGSEA. Trimming pared 1 base from V and 6 bases from J, leaving 13 bases between.

This clonotype was recorded a few times. J is TRBJ2-3 and V is TRBV9; 14 bases line up with TRBD2. After removal of 6 bases from V and 5 bases from J, the junction contained 8 bases not matched to a gene. Germline V gene sequence: CDR1 SGDLS, CDR2 YYNGEE. The CDR3 extends over 16 amino acids. CDR3 nucleotides: TGTGCCAGCACCTGGGGACTAGCGGGAGAAGAAGATACGCAGTATTTT. Translated: CASTWGLAGEEDTQYF.

This chain connects TRBV29-1 to TRBJ2-1; TRBD2 might be the D (5 bases). This CDR3 spans 12 amino acids. CDR1 is SQVTM and CDR2 is ANQGSEA in the germline V gene. Trimming cost V 7 bases and J 8 bases, with 15 bases left between them. The CDR3, as DNA: TGCAGCGCCCCAACCTTGAGGGATGAGCAGTTCTTC. Translation: CSAPTLRDEQFF.

This clonotype has only a few counts. The genes are TRBV7-2 and TRBJ2-7; 10 bases align to TRBD2. Losses at the gene ends were 3 bases for V and 6 bases for J; bases not matched to a gene: 5. CDR3 size: 14 residues. Germline CDR1 is SGHTA and CDR2 is FQGNSA. CDR3 amino acids: CASSFSRTSGEQYF. CDR3 coding DNA: TGTGCCAGCAGCTTCTCTCGGACTAGCGGCGAGCAGTACTTC.

The genes are TRBV9 and TRBJ1-2, with TRBD1 identical over 8 bases. Per germline, CDR1 SGDLS and CDR2 YYNGEE. Germline trimming cut 4 bases from V and 3 bases from J; bases unmatched to any gene: 8. The CDR3 extends over 15 amino acids. Here the CDR3 reads CASSPTGVPYYGYTF. The CDR3 DNA follows: TGTGCCAGCAGCCCGACAGGGGTCCCCTACTATGGCTACACCTTC.

This clonotype was counted a few times. The chain couples TRBV2 to TRBJ2-1, with 8 bases fitting TRBD1. Germline V gene data show CDR1 as SNHLY and CDR2 as FYNNEI. The CDR3 totals 16 residues. J gave up 3 bases and V 7 bases, and 11 bases lay outside the gene matches. The CDR3 spells CASKASLGQDYNEQFF. The CDR3, as DNA: TGTGCCAGCAAGGCCTCTTTGGGACAGGACTACAATGAGCAGTTCTTC.